The 2 T cell receptor beta chains presented below share a single source sample, sequenced in a study of neurological immune-mediated disorders. Each CDR3 protein gets one entry after TCRdb re-called the 5' RACE reads with MiXCR. The repertoire has 25,000 to 35,000 distinct CDR3 sequences, 15% of them found once; the top ten carry about 28%. The sequenced material came from PBMCs. The receptor set was obtained from a man between 70 and 80 years old in good health.

A word on this clonotype: The junction and the germline gene differ at one end; a read error may be behind it. The chain recombines TRBV12-3 or TRBV12-4 with TRBJ1-1; D is unclear. The CDR3 contains 11 residues. CDR3 nucleotide sequence: TGTGTCAGCAGTTTAGTGGGAGAGGCTTTCTTT. Translating it yields CVSSLVGEAFF.

Ten or more counts support this clonotype. The chain links TRBV4-3 to TRBJ2-5; D assignment may be TRBD1 or TRBD2 (5 bases each). V lost 0 bases, J lost 5 bases, and 13 bases lay in between. The CDR3 totals 15 residues. The germline V gene has CDR1 LGHNA and CDR2 YSLEER. In DNA form, the CDR3 reads TGCGCCAGCAGCCAAGATCCGGGACCCCGTGAGACCCAGTACTTC. Its translation is CASSQDPGPRETQYF.